This T cell receptor beta chain is from a study of T cells in Graves' hyperthyroidism and ophthalmopathy (dated by TCRdb to the late 2010s). Broadly, across the study: Peripheral blood samples were taken at the time of initial diagnosis, prior to any treatment. TCR V-J signatures able to tell the groups apart were searched for in a discovery cohort of some 97 patients, of whom more than 40 had Graves' ophthalmopathy and around 58 had stable Graves' hyperthyroidism. An independent validation cohort of some 18 hyperthyroidism patients and more than 15 patients who later progressed to ophthalmopathy tested prospective prediction of ophthalmopathy. For training and testing, the 110 or so patients in the discovery cohort were randomly divided in a 7:3 ratio. In roughly six Graves' hyperthyroidism patients, the study also compared T-cell repertoires from thyroid tissue with T-cell repertoires from blood. After sampling, hyperthyroidism patients received methimazole starting at 30 mg daily, and ophthalmopathy patients received high-dose intravenous methylprednisolone. According to the paper, TCR Vbeta CDR3 sequencing was carried out on about 140 peripheral blood samples, which came from 40 to 45 ophthalmopathy, 75 or so hyperthyroidism and approximately 17 progressor patients.

TCR beta CDR3 regions were amplified from RNA transcripts. The TCR CDR3 was subjected to a first round of RT-PCR using the HTBI primer set and the Qiagen OneStep RT-PCR kit. A second multiplex PCR round built the libraries, followed by size selection and purification. Sequencing of the libraries was done on an Illumina HiSeq2000 using paired-end 100 bp reads. Per the original workflow: SOAPnuke was used to process the raw data, removing reads that contained adapters or uncalled bases, had a mean Phred below 15, or lacked an exact match to the constant primer or identifier. COPE v1.2.5 was used to merge the high-quality paired reads, and each unique nucleotide sequence was defined as a clonotype. Clonotypes were aligned to IMGT TRBV, TRBD and TRBJ reference segments using MiTCR v1.1. Only V-J combinations with frequency above 0.0001, covering about 99% of repertoires, were analysed. The TCS score was defined as the ratio of F50 (clonal expansion) to E x V (chaos), calculated using BLOSUM62-based TCRdist between CDR3 peptides within each V-J. Welch's t-statistics and random forest reduced around 520 V-J features to about 12, which were used in a naive Bayes classifier (R e1071). The public reads were reprocessed in TCRdb via fastp at Q25 and MiXCR, keeping in-frame beta chains. One record per CDR3 amino acid sequence lists the most common genes and DNA. In this record, the V and J calls reflect TCRdb's handling and not the investigators' own analysis. The table for this sample lists about 640,000 distinct CDR3 sequences; less than 25% of them were counted only once. In total, the top ten clones hold roughly a third of the sample.

Overall study outcomes, separate from this receptor: Most expanded thyroid clonotypes (frequency above 0.001) were also found in blood, which suggests that blood repertoires may mirror thyroid immune responses. Sample size was not statistically predetermined, and blinding of investigators to group allocation was not performed. In validation, the model predicted progression to ophthalmopathy with approximately 70% sensitivity and less than 80% specificity, a median of around six months before onset. A 13 V-J signature model separated ophthalmopathy from stable hyperthyroidism, with about 90% sensitivity and 81.08% specificity in cross-validation and 80%/75% in testing.

A word on this clonotype: Its antigen remains unidentified. Base qualities are missing; no much larger clone stands one base away.

Sequences MGHRA (CDR1) and YSYEKL (CDR2) are obtained from the germline V gene. V and J lose 0 bases and 0 bases, and a span of 15 bases separates them. The cysteine opens and the phenylalanine closes a CDR3 of 18 amino acids. The CDR3 DNA has 54 bases and is translated from base 1. Ophthalmopathy patients had moderately to severely active disease, Clinical Activity Score of at least 3, NOSPECS grade of at least 4, and duration under 3 months. Any patient with an uncontrolled infection, another autoimmune disease, pregnancy or lactation was excluded. Diagnoses were based on clinical symptoms, serum thyroxine and TRAb, thyroid ultrasound and orbital computed tomography. PBMCs were separated from roughly 10 ml of fresh peripheral blood using Ficoll-Paque density gradient centrifugation. Total RNA was extracted using Trizol reagent, and RNA quality was assessed on an Agilent 2100 Bioanalyzer.

The sequence links TRBV4-1 to TRBJ1-3, with the identity of the D gene unclear. The TCR comes from a young man with Graves' ophthalmopathy. Sequenced sample: blood. The CDR3 has the sequence CASSQDLAPMSSGNTIYF. DNA sequence: TGCGCCAGCAGCCAAGATTTGGCACCGATGAGCTCTGGAAACACCATATATTTT.